A single T cell receptor beta chain is shown here with its context. These data come from a study of Ad26.COV2.S vaccination and SARS-CoV-2 variants. The sample's treatment: roughly 18 received Ad26.COV2.S at low or high dose, single or two shots; 5 received placebo; per-sample allocation not given. It was on day 63 after the first vaccine or placebo injection that samples were taken. This table comes from immunoSEQ multiplex PCR, and its TCRdb copy is limited to in-frame clones, with some not included. Altogether roughly 400,000 clones are present, 89% being singletons, with the ten largest covering over 1.5%. This sample comprised peripheral blood, obtained in a trial of Ad26.COV2.S vaccine versus placebo. The source is a person between 18 and 59 years old who received the Ad26.COV2.S COVID-19 vaccine or a placebo.

The CDR3 loop reads CASSLESQAVSEQFF. The CDR3 DNA sequence: TGCGCCAGCAGCTTGGAGAGTCAGGCGGTCAGTGAGCAGTTCTTC. The chain couples TRBV5-1 to TRBJ2-1; D unclear. The CDR3 is made up of 15 amino acids. Germline CDR1 reads SGHRS; CDR2 reads YFSETQ. The V end lost 0 bases, the J end lost 9 bases, and 16 bases lay between the germline ends.